The 6 T cell receptor beta chains presented below share a single source sample, sequenced in a study of control samples from healthy donors and cancer patients. Only in-frame clones appear in the TCRdb table, and some are missing; sequencing was by immunoSEQ multiplex PCR. The sample holds under 150,000 clones, roughly 89% seen once. The specimen was PBMCs. Receptors were obtained from a man aged 50 or older with head and neck cancer.

Only one count was recorded for this clone. V usage is TRBV19 and J usage is TRBJ2-7, with D perhaps matching TRBD1 (5 bases). Germline CDR1 LNHDA, CDR2 SQIVND (reference sequence). V gave up 1 base and J gave up 2 bases, with 12 bases separating them. CDR3 length equals 15 residues. CDR3 in amino acids: CASSIGQGLTYEQYF. As DNA, the CDR3 is TGTGCCAGTAGTATAGGCCAGGGTCTAACCTACGAGCAGTACTTC.

The J gene is TRBJ1-1, the V gene TRBV6-5; D possibly corresponds to TRBD1 (6 bases). This CDR3 contains 15 residues. The germline V gene encodes CDR1 MNHEY and CDR2 SVGAGI. Between the trimmed V and J ends, which lost 4 bases and 6 bases, there was a span of 18 bases. CDR3 bases: TGTGCCAGCAGTTTCATACCGGCAGGGGCCGCTGAAGCTTTCTTT. Protein sequence: CASSFIPAGAAEAFF.

CDR3 residues: CASSIDFTTTEAFF. In DNA, the CDR3 is TGTGCCAGTAGTATAGATTTTACAACCACTGAAGCTTTCTTT. V is TRBV19 and J is TRBJ1-1; D is uncertain. CDR1 and CDR2 from the germline V gene are LNHDA and SQIVND (reference sequence). Trimming removed 0 bases from V and 4 bases from J, with 9 bases in between. The CDR3 totals 14 residues.

The gene calls are TRBV30 and TRBJ2-2; D possibly corresponds to TRBD1 (5 bases). Germline loops: CDR1 GTSNPN, CDR2 SVGIG (reference sequence). Trimming took off 5 bases at V and 5 bases at J, with 18 bases between the two ends. This CDR3 contains 15 residues. The CDR3 DNA is TGTGCCTGGTCCCGAAAAGGCCAGGGAACCGGGGAGCTGTTTTTT. Translated: CAWSRKGQGTGELFF.

The chain links TRBV19 to TRBJ1-1, with 7 bases identical to TRBD1. Germline loops: CDR1 LNHDA, CDR2 SQIVND (reference sequence). This CDR3 comprises 19 residues. Trimming removed 9 bases from V and 1 base from J; junction bases left unmatched: 23. CDR3: CASKKRREPVTGANTEAFF. CDR3 DNA sequence: TGTGCCAGCAAAAAAAGAAGGGAGCCTGTCACAGGGGCGAACACTGAAGCTTTCTTT. The entire variable domain, with the rest obtained from reference TRBV19 and TRBJ1-1, is as follows: DGGITQSPKYLFRKEGQNVTLSCEQNLNHDAMYWYRQDPGQGLRLIYYSQIVNDFQKGDIAEGYSVSREKKESFPLTVTSAQKNPTAFYLCASKKRREPVTGANTEAFFGQGTRLTVV.

This clone showed up just once. This sequence joins TRBV5-8 and TRBJ2-1; 10 bases map to TRBD2. Germline CDR1 SGHTS, CDR2 YDEGEE. J was trimmed by 2 bases and V by 0 bases; bases with no gene match: 11. CDR3 length: 19 residues. The CDR3 nucleotides are TGTGCCAGCAGCTTGGGGGCTAGCGGGGGTAACCTCACCTACAATGAGCAGTTCTTC. This codes for CASSLGASGGNLTYNEQFF.